The 12 T cell receptor beta chains below were found in one sample sequenced in a study of T cells in tumors after PD-1 blockade. This table comes from immunoSEQ multiplex PCR, and its TCRdb copy is limited to in-frame clones, with some not included. In the table there are about 19,000 clones, more than 65% of which are singletons. This material consisted of PBMCs, taken after anti-PD-1 therapy. The receptor set was obtained from a human donor with advanced basal cell or squamous cell carcinoma (not recorded which).

V gene TRBV11-3 combines with J gene TRBJ2-3; D possibly matches TRBD1 or TRBD2 (5 bases each). The length of the CDR3 is 14 residues. Trimming removed 5 bases from V and 9 bases from J, with 18 bases in between. Germline V gives CDR1 SGHNT, CDR2 YENEEA. DNA of the CDR3: TGTGCCAGCAGCCTCTTTGCTGGGGACCAAACGCAGTATTTT. This encodes CASSLFAGDQTQYF.

For the CDR3, the DNA is TGTGCCAGCAGTCCCTGGGGTAGCGGGGGTATCGCCGGGGATGAGCAGTTCTTC. Its protein product is CASSPWGSGGIAGDEQFF. The chain combines TRBV28 with TRBJ2-1; 9 positions agree with TRBD2. The CDR3 runs to 18 residues. In germline, CDR1 is MDHEN, CDR2 SYDVKM. The V segment lost 5 bases and the J segment 8 bases; nucleotides outside the gene matches: 19.

V and J are TRBV15 and TRBJ2-5; D not resolved. V lost 2 bases to trimming and J lost 4 bases, with 14 bases between them. CDR1 is LNHNV and CDR2 is YYDKDF in the germline V gene (reference sequence). The CDR3 is made up of 15 amino acids. The CDR3 sequence is CATSRSATERETQYF. In DNA, the CDR3 is TGTGCCACCAGCAGAAGTGCCACAGAACGAGAGACCCAGTACTTC.

V and J are TRBV10-1 and TRBJ2-1; no definite D call. CDR3 length: 15 amino acids. Germline CDR1 is WNHNN and CDR2 is SYGVQD (reference sequence). The ends were cut back, 3 bases at V and 3 bases at J, with 12 bases in the middle. CDR3 nucleotides: TGCGCCAGCAGTGATGGCGGAGAAGACTACAATGAGCAGTTCTTC. As protein: CASSDGGEDYNEQFF.

The J gene is TRBJ2-2, the V gene TRBV11-1, with D unresolved. Germline assignment: CDR1 SGHAT and CDR2 FQDESV (reference sequence). Trimming pared 5 bases from V and 6 bases from J, leaving 10 bases between. This CDR3 comprises 13 residues. DNA of the CDR3: TGTGCCAGCAGCCACGGCGTCTCCGGGGAGCTGTTTTTT. This encodes CASSHGVSGELFF.

The genes are TRBV7-2 and TRBJ2-3, with 11 positions matching TRBD2. The CDR3 has 19 residues. Germline lookup yields CDR1 SGHTA and CDR2 FQGNSA. The V gene end was trimmed by 1 base and the J gene end by 3 bases; junction bases not matched to a gene: 12. CDR3 nucleotide sequence: TGTGCCAGCAGCTTAGGGCTAGCGGGGGGTACGGTTTCGACAGATACGCAGTATTTT. Translation gives CASSLGLAGGTVSTDTQYF.

This chain joins TRBV2 and TRBJ1-2, with 7 bases fitting TRBD1. Germline trimming cut 4 bases from V and 2 bases from J; bases unmatched to any gene: 4. The CDR3 is made up of 14 amino acids. CDR1 is SNHLY, CDR2 FYNNEI, per germline. The DNA for the CDR3 is TGTGCCAGCAGTGGGACAGGCCAAAACTATGGCTACACCTTC. Protein sequence: CASSGTGQNYGYTF.

The genes are TRBV21-1 and TRBJ2-2; TRBD2 is taken as the D call from the table, unchecked against the DNA. TRBV21-1 constitutes a pseudogene. The CDR3 spans 15 residues. CDR3 in DNA: TGTGCCAGCAGGAGGTGCCTCCGAGGCACCGGGGAGCTGTTTTTT. This codes for CASRRCLRGTGELFF.

The chain combines TRBV5-6 with TRBJ1-5; no definite D call. The CDR3 runs 14 residues. From germline, CDR1 is SGHDT and CDR2 YYEEEE. V shed 4 bases and J shed 3 bases, with 11 bases lying between them. CDR3 residues: CASSAGLANQPQHF. The CDR3 DNA sequence: TGTGCCAGCAGCGCGGGTTTGGCCAATCAGCCCCAGCATTTT.

The chain carries TRBV28 and TRBJ2-5; 7 bases map to TRBD2. After removal of 6 bases from V and 5 bases from J, the junction contained 9 bases not matched to a gene. The V gene's germline CDR1 is MDHEN and CDR2 SYDVKM. CDR3 size: 14 residues. The CDR3 loop reads CASRWGGPRETQYF. The CDR3 region has the DNA TGTGCCAGCAGATGGGGAGGGCCGCGGGAGACCCAGTACTTC.

The CDR3 DNA reads TGTGCCAGCAGTCCCCTGAGGGAACACAATGAGCAGTTCTTC. Its translation is CASSPLREHNEQFF. The chain couples TRBV28 to TRBJ2-1; possibly TRBD2 for D (5 bases). V gave up 5 bases and J gave up 5 bases, with 13 bases separating them. CDR3 length: 14 amino acids. Germline V gives CDR1 MDHEN, CDR2 SYDVKM.

The rearrangement joins TRBV9 to TRBJ2-7; TRBD1 is a possible D gene (6 bases). Trimming took 7 bases from V and 2 from J, leaving 13 bases between them. CDR3 length: 13 amino acids. CDR1 and CDR2 from the germline V gene are SGDLS and YYNGEE. The CDR3 DNA follows: TGTGCCAGCTCCAGGGACATACCCTACGAGCAGTACTTC. This codes for CASSRDIPYEQYF. Full variable domain (remainder filled in from reference TRBV9 and TRBJ2-7): DSGVTQTPKHLITATGQRVTLRCSPRSGDLSVYWYQQSLDQGLQFLIQYYNGEERAKGNILERFSAQQFPDLHSELNLSSLELGDSALYFCASSRDIPYEQYFGPGTRLTVT.